The present entry profiles one TCR beta chain with its context. No antigen is known for it. This sample is drawn from a study of T cells in Graves' hyperthyroidism and ophthalmopathy. Study as a whole: Upon initial diagnosis and before any treatment, peripheral blood was collected. The study's findings and limits: Blood also showed most of the thyroid clonotypes that were expanded above 0.001.

The germline V gene encodes CDR1 SGHRS and CDR2 YFSETQ. This CDR3 contains 14 residues. V lost 5 bases and J 0 bases, leaving 11 bases between the germline ends. TCR beta CDR3 regions were amplified from RNA. HTBI primers were employed in a first-round RT-PCR of the TCR CDR3. TCRdb reprocessed the multiplex PCR reads with MiXCR, giving one entry per CDR3 protein. The table lists hundreds of thousands of distinct CDR3 sequences, approximately 15% of them singletons. This chain connects TRBV5-1 to TRBJ1-1; no clear D gene. This receptor was taken from a woman aged 25 to 39 with Graves' hyperthyroidism that later progressed to Graves' ophthalmopathy. Source material: blood. CDR3 in DNA: TGCGCCAGCAGGGTCGCGGGCATGAACACTGAAGCTTTCTTT. This sequence encodes CASRVAGMNTEAFF.